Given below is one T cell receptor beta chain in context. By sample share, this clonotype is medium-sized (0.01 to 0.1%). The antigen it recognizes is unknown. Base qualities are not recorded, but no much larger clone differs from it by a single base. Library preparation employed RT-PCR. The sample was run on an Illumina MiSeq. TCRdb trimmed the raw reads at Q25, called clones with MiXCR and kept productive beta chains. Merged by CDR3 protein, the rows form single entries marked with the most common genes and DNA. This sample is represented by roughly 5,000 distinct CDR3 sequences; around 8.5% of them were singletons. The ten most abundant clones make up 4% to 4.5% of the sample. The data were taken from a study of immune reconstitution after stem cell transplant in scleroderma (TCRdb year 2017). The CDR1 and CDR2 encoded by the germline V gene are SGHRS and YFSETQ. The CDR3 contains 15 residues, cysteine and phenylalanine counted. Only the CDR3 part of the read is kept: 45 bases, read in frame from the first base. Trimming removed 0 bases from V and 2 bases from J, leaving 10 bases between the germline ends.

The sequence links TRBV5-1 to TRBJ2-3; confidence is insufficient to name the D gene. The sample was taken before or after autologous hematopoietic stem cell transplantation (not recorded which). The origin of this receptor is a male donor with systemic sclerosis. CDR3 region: CASSLDLPYTDTQYF. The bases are TGCGCCAGCAGCTTGGACCTACCCTACACAGATACGCAGTATTTT.